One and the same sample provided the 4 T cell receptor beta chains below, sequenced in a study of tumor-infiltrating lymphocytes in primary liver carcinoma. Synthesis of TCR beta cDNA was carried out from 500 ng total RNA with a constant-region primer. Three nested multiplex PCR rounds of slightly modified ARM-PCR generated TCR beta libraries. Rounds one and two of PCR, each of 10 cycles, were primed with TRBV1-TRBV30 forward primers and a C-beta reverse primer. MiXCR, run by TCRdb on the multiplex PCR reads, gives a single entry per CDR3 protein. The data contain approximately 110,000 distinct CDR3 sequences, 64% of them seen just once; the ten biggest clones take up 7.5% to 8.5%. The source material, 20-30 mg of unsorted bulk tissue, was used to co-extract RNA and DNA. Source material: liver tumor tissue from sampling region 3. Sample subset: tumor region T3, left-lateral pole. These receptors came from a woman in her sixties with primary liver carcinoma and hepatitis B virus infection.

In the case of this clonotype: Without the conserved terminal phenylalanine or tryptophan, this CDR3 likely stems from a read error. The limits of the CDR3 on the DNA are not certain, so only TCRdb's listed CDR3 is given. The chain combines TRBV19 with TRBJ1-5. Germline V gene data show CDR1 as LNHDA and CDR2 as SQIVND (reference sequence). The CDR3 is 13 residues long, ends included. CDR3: CASSIDRGQPLHS.

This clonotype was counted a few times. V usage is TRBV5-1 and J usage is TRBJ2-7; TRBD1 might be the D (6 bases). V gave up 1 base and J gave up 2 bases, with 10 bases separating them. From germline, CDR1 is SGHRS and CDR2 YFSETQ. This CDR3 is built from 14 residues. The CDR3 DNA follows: TGCGCCAGCAGCTTGTTGGGGGCTCCCTACGAGCAGTACTTC. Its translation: CASSLLGAPYEQYF.

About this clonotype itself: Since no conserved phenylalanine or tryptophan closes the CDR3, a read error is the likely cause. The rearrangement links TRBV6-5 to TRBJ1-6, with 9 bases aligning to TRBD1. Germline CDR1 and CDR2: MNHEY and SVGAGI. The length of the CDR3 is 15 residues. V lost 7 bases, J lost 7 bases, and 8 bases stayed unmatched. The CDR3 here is CASTLTGTGNSPLHL. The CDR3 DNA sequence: TGTGCCAGCACTCTTACCGGGACAGGGAATTCACCCCTCCACTTA.

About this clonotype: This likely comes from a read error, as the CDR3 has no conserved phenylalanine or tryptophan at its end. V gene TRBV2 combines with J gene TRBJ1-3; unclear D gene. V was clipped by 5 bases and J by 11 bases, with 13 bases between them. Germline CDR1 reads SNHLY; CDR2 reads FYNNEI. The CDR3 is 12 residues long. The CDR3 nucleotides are TGTGCCAGCAGTCTGGACCTTACTTCCATATATCTT. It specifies CASSLDLTSIYL.